A selection of T cell receptor beta chains follows, all from one sample in a study of vaccination and CD4 T cells after COVID-19. TCRdb re-analysed the PCR reads in MiXCR, keeping a single row per CDR3 protein. The table lists around 20,000 distinct CDR3 sequences, roughly two fifths of them singletons. Their cognate antigens are unknown. The input for sequencing was CD4+ T cells from blood, cultured in vitro, taken before SARS-CoV-2 vaccination. The receptors were sampled from a human donor who had recovered from COVID-19. The CDR3 runs from the conserved cysteine through the conserved F or W. Each record gives: J gene, D gene, clone size, V gene, CDR3 DNA, CDR3 protein. The D gene is left open where the match is weak. A clone size is listed for some rows: how often the clone was seen (once, few, many), or a class if it is expanded.

>TRBJ1-2|.|.|TRBV5-6
TGTGCCAGCAGCTTGGGGAGAAACCAAGCTAACTATGGCTACACCTTC
CASSLGRNQANYGYTF
>TRBJ2-7|.|few|TRBV27
TGTGCCAGCAGGATGAATTGGGGAAGGGACGAGCAGTACTTC
CASRMNWGRDEQYF
>TRBJ1-3|.|few|TRBV11-1
TGTGCCAGCAGCTTACTCTCGTACCAGCCTGGAAACACCATATATTTT
CASSLLSYQPGNTIYF
>TRBJ2-7|TRBD2|.|TRBV12-3/TRBV12-4
TGTGCCAGCAGTATAGCGGGAGGGCGTTCCTACGAGCAGTACTTC
CASSIAGGRSYEQYF
>TRBJ1-2|TRBD1|.|TRBV7-2
TGTGCCAGCAGCCTTGGACAGGGTATTAACTATGGCTACACCTTC
CASSLGQGINYGYTF
>TRBJ2-5|TRBD2|.|TRBV15
TGTGCCACCAGCAGAGGCCCAGCGGGAGTAGAGACCCAGTACTTC
CATSRGPAGVETQYF
>TRBJ2-3|TRBD1|.|TRBV6-1
TGTGCCAGCAGCCTGGGACAGGGAGGTGTAGATACGCAGTATTTT
CASSLGQGGVDTQYF
>TRBJ2-3|TRBD1|few|TRBV5-4
TGTGCCAGCAGCCCCGGACAGGGGATAGATACGCAGTATTTT
CASSPGQGIDTQYF
>TRBJ1-2|.|.|TRBV10-3
TGTGCCATCAGTGAGCTTGGGGGCGCGGATCATGGCTACACCTTC
CAISELGGADHGYTF
>TRBJ1-1|.|few|TRBV10-3
TGTGCCATCAGTTCGCAGGGTGGGAACACTGAAGCTTTCTTT
CAISSQGGNTEAFF
>TRBJ1-1|TRBD1|few|TRBV10-3
TGTGCCATCAGGGGACAGGGGGCCACGAGCACTGAAGCTTTCTTT
CAIRGQGATSTEAFF
>TRBJ2-3|TRBD2|.|TRBV7-2
TGTGCCAGCAGCCCCCGAGGCGGGGGTAATACGCAGTATTTT
CASSPRGGGNTQYF
>TRBJ2-1|.|.|TRBV6-2/TRBV6-3
TGTGCCAGCACCATGAAGTTCGGGGCTGTGTACAATGAGCAGTTCTTC
CASTMKFGAVYNEQFF
>TRBJ1-1|.|few|TRBV20-1
TGCAGTGCTAGAGATCGGCGAACTAACACTGAAGCTTTCTTT
CSARDRRTNTEAFF
>TRBJ1-5|.|.|TRBV6-5
TGTGCCAGCAGTTACATGGGGGCCAGCAATCAGCCCCAGCATTTT
CASSYMGASNQPQHF
>TRBJ1-2|.|.|TRBV19
TGTGCCAGTAGTCCCGGTGCATATGGCTACACCTTC
CASSPGAYGYTF
>TRBJ2-7|.|few|TRBV7-2
TGTGCCAGCAGCGGCCCCACTAGTGGTCGGCGCGAGCAGTACTTC
CASSGPTSGRREQYF
>TRBJ1-1|.|.|TRBV27
TGTGCCAGCAGTTTAGACAGACCCATGAACACTGAAGCTTTCTTT
CASSLDRPMNTEAFF
>TRBJ1-2|.|.|TRBV20-1
TGCAGTGCTAGAGACTCGAAGGAGGCCGGCTACACCTTC
CSARDSKEAGYTF
>TRBJ2-5|TRBD2|once|TRBV7-2
TGTGCCAGCAGCTTAGGGCTAGCGGGAGCTCAAGAGACCCAGTACTTC
CASSLGLAGAQETQYF
>TRBJ1-1|TRBD1|few|TRBV10-3
TGTGCCATCAGCTCGGACAGGGGATTCACTGAAGCTTTCTTT
CAISSDRGFTEAFF
>TRBJ2-1|.|few|TRBV20-1
TGCAGTGCTAGCGACGGGACTCTCTCCTACAATGAGCAGTTCTTC
CSASDGTLSYNEQFF
>TRBJ1-2|TRBD1|.|TRBV2
TGTGCCAGCAGTAAGGGGGCGGACAGGGCGGGGAGCTACACCTTC
CASSKGADRAGSYTF
>TRBJ2-7|.|few|TRBV27
TGTGCCAGCAGCAAAAACTACCGGGACGGTTCCTACGAGCAGTACTTC
CASSKNYRDGSYEQYF
>TRBJ2-1|TRBD1|once|TRBV19
TGTGCCAGTAGTTCCCCGGGACAGGGGGCCTTAGATGAGCAGTTCTTC
CASSSPGQGALDEQFF
>TRBJ1-5|.|few|TRBV20-1
TGCAGTGCTAGATCGGAGGAGCCCCAGCATTTT
CSARSEEPQHF
>TRBJ2-2|TRBD2|few|TRBV7-2
TGTGCCAGCAGCTTGAGCGGGGGGTACGACACCGGGGAGCTGTTTTTT
CASSLSGGYDTGELFF
>TRBJ2-4|TRBD2|.|TRBV20-1
TGCAGTGCTAGAAAGCGGGGGGGACGAAACATTCAGTACTTC
CSARKRGGRNIQYF
>TRBJ1-1|.|.|TRBV19
TGTGCCAGTAGTATACGAGGAACCGGCCCTGAAGCTTTCTTT
CASSIRGTGPEAFF
>TRBJ2-7|TRBD1|few|TRBV6-2/TRBV6-3
TGTGCGAGCAAGGGGACAGCCTACGAGCAGTACTTC
CASKGTAYEQYF
>TRBJ1-1|.|large|TRBV20-1
TGCAGTGCTAGGACAAAGGGTGAAGCTTTCTTT
CSARTKGEAFF
>TRBJ2-5|TRBD2|.|TRBV6-1
TGTGCCAGCAGTCCCGGGACTAGCGTTGAGACCCAGTACTTC
CASSPGTSVETQYF
>TRBJ1-2|.|.|TRBV7-9
TGTGCCAGCAGCTTAATAGGGAACTATGGCTACACCTTC
CASSLIGNYGYTF
>TRBJ1-1|TRBD1|.|TRBV12-3/TRBV12-4
TGTGCCAGCAGTTTCAGGACAGGGAACACTGAAGCTTTCTTT
CASSFRTGNTEAFF
>TRBJ1-2|.|.|TRBV6-1
TGTGCCAGCAGTGTGCGCAGAGTCCCGTCTGTAAACTATGGCTACACCTTC
CASSVRRVPSVNYGYTF
>TRBJ2-3|TRBD1|once|TRBV6-2/TRBV6-3
TGTGCCAGCAGTTACCGACAGGGTTGGAGCACAGATACGCAGTATTTT
CASSYRQGWSTDTQYF
>TRBJ2-5|.|.|TRBV7-2
TGTGCCAGCAGCTTAGTCCCCCGGCGGCAAGAGACCCAGTACTTC
CASSLVPRRQETQYF
>TRBJ2-7|.|.|TRBV9
TGTGCCAGCAGCCCATCCCCCCAGGGCGGCCAAACCTACGAGCAGTACTTC
CASSPSPQGGQTYEQYF
>TRBJ2-2|TRBD1|few|TRBV19
TGTGCCTCCCGACACAAGACCGGGACAGGGGACGGGGAGCTGTTTTTT
CASRHKTGTGDGELFF
>TRBJ1-6|TRBD1|.|TRBV12-3/TRBV12-4
TGTGCCAGCAGTTCCCGGACAGGAGAAAATTCACCCCTCCACTTT
CASSSRTGENSPLHF
>TRBJ1-2|.|few|TRBV6-5
TGTGCCAGCAGTTCAGCGGGATCTGGGCCCTATGGCTACACCTTC
CASSSAGSGPYGYTF
>TRBJ1-4|.|once|TRBV20-1
TGCAGTGCTAGAGATCCGGGACGGAATAATGAAAAACTGTTTTTT
CSARDPGRNNEKLFF
>TRBJ1-1|.|.|TRBV7-9
TGTGCCAGCAGGTTTGGGACGGGAGGCTCTGAAGCTTTCTTT
CASRFGTGGSEAFF
>TRBJ1-2|.|few|TRBV29-1
TGCAGCGCGACAGGTTGGGCTAACTATGGCTACACCTTC
CSATGWANYGYTF
>TRBJ1-6|TRBD1|.|TRBV7-2
TGTGCCAGCAGTTCCGTACTCACAGGGGGCGGAAATTCACCCCTCCACTTT
CASSSVLTGGGNSPLHF
>TRBJ2-4|.|few|TRBV27
TGTGCCAGCAGTTTATTAGCAGGGGGGAACATTCAGTACTTC
CASSLLAGGNIQYF